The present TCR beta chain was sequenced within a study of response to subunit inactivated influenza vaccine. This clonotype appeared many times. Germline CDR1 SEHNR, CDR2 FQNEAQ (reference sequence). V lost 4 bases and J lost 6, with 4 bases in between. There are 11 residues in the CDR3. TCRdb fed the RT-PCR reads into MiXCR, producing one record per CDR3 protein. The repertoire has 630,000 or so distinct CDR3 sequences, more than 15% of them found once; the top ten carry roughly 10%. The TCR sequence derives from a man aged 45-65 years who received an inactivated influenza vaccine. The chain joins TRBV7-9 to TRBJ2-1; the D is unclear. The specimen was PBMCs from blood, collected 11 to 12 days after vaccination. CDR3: CASSSPNEQFF. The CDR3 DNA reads TGTGCCAGCAGCTCCCCCAATGAGCAGTTCTTC.